This TCR beta chain was retrieved from a study of Ad26.COV2.S vaccination and SARS-CoV-2 variants. Trimming removed 0 bases at V and 7 bases at J, with 9 bases between. The CDR3 runs 13 residues. CDR1 and CDR2 (germline): LNHDA, SQIVND (reference sequence). This table comes from immunoSEQ multiplex PCR, and its TCRdb copy is limited to in-frame clones, with some not included. The sample contains 300,000 to 400,000 clones, around nine tenths of which appear only once. Treatment denoted: about 20 received Ad26.COV2.S at low or high dose, single or two shots; roughly five received placebo; per-sample allocation not given. Sampling occurred on day 63 after the first vaccine or placebo injection. This clone appeared once.

The receptor was isolated from a person aged 18-65 years who received the Ad26.COV2.S COVID-19 vaccine or a placebo. The gene calls are TRBV19 and TRBJ1-2; maybe TRBD1 (6 bases). The sample consisted of peripheral blood, taken in a trial of Ad26.COV2.S vaccine versus placebo. The CDR3 sequence is CASSIDRTVGYTF. In DNA, the CDR3 is TGTGCCAGTAGTATAGACCGGACAGTTGGCTACACCTTC.